A single sample is the source of the 22 T cell receptor beta chains below, sequenced in a study of cytomegalovirus exposure and HLA in healthy donors. PCR was performed using 60 Vbeta and 13 Jbeta primers. Clones were read by immunoSEQ multiplex PCR, and TCRdb kept only the in-frame ones, dropping some. This sample's table has about 32,000 clones. Sequencing was performed on PBMCs. The receptors come from a female donor in good health and CMV-seronegative.

The V gene is TRBV7-2, the J gene TRBJ1-5; perhaps TRBD1 as D (5 bases). Trimming stripped 5 bases from V and 4 bases from J, with 15 bases between. The germline gives CDR1 SGHTA, CDR2 FQGNSA. The CDR3 loop spans 15 amino acids. The CDR3 loop is CASSRDRIGNQPQHF. DNA for the CDR3: TGTGCCAGCAGCCGTGACAGAATTGGAAATCAGCCCCAGCATTTT.

This chain connects TRBV7-9 to TRBJ2-6; D may be TRBD1 (6 bases). V dropped 6 bases and J dropped 1 base, with 10 bases sitting between them. CDR1 SEHNR and CDR2 FQNEAQ come from the germline V gene (reference sequence). The CDR3 contains 15 residues. The CDR3 DNA sequence: TGTGCCAGCAGTTCAACAGGGTCTGGGGCCAACGTCCTGACTTTC. Its translation is CASSSTGSGANVLTF.

J is TRBJ1-5 and V is TRBV7-2; D possibly corresponds to TRBD1 (5 bases). Germline assignment: CDR1 SGHTA and CDR2 FQGNSA. This CDR3 comprises 12 residues. Trimming left V 7 bases short and J 8 bases short, with 12 bases between. The CDR3 loop reads CASTPGDEPQHF. The DNA of the CDR3 is TGTGCCAGCACCCCGGGGGACGAGCCCCAGCATTTT. The whole variable domain, filled in from reference TRBV7-2 and TRBJ1-5, reads GAGVSQSPSNKVTEKGKDVELRCDPISGHTALYWYRQSLGQGLEFLIYFQGNSAPDKSGLPSDRFSAERTGGSVSTLTIQRTQQEDSAVYLCASTPGDEPQHFGDGTRLSIL.

The chain has TRBV7-8 and TRBJ2-5; TRBD2 aligns across 7 bases. Germline-derived CDR1 and CDR2 are SGHVS and FQNEAQ. The trim removed 6 bases at V and 5 bases at J, leaving 9 bases unmatched. The CDR3 consists of 14 residues. The CDR3 loop reads CASRGPAGLETQYF. In DNA, the CDR3 is TGTGCCAGCAGAGGTCCAGCGGGGCTGGAGACCCAGTACTTC.

The genes are TRBV29-1 and TRBJ2-3, with 7 bases fitting TRBD2. Per germline, CDR1 SQVTM and CDR2 ANQGSEA. The CDR3 sequence is 15 residues long. The V and J ends lost 3 bases and 2 bases, in that order; junction bases with no gene match: 8. The CDR3 is CSVDRASGDTDTQYF. In nucleotides, the CDR3 is TGCAGCGTTGACCGGGCTAGCGGAGACACAGATACGCAGTATTTT.

The V gene is TRBV28, the J gene TRBJ1-2; TRBD1 matches at 7 bases. CDR3 length: 14 residues. From germline, CDR1 is MDHEN and CDR2 SYDVKM. Unmatched junction bases numbered 11, after V lost 5 bases and J lost 8 bases. CDR3 loop: CASSTHPTGRGYTF. The DNA of the CDR3 is TGTGCCAGCAGTACACACCCGACAGGGCGCGGCTACACCTTC.

This chain joins TRBV29-1 and TRBJ1-1; TRBD1 matches 7 bases. The CDR3 is 14 amino acids. V was clipped by 4 bases and J by 1 base; unmatched bases: 6. The V gene's germline CDR1 is SQVTM and CDR2 ANQGSEA. The CDR3 DNA follows: TGCAGCGTTGTAGACAGGGCGAGGAACACTGAAGCTTTCTTT. Its translation: CSVVDRARNTEAFF.

CDR3 DNA: TGTGCCAGCAGTGAGGAGACAGGGAATCAGCCCCAGCATTTT. Translated: CASSEETGNQPQHF. The V and J genes are TRBV2 and TRBJ1-5; 7 bases line up with TRBD1. Trimming at V came to 3 bases and at J to 4 bases, leaving 3 bases not matched to a gene. The CDR3 runs 14 residues. From germline, CDR1 is SNHLY and CDR2 FYNNEI. Using reference TRBV2 and TRBJ1-5 for the parts outside the CDR3, the full variable domain is EPEVTQTPSHQVTQMGQEVILRCVPISNHLYFYWYRQILGQKVEFLVSFYNNEISEKSEIFDDQFSVERPDGSNFTLKIRSTKLEDSAMYFCASSEETGNQPQHFGDGTRLSIL.

The chain employs TRBV28 and TRBJ2-3; 12 bases align to TRBD2. Per germline, CDR1 MDHEN and CDR2 SYDVKM. J was trimmed by 3 bases and V by 6 bases; bases with no gene match: 7. This CDR3 is 16 amino acids long. The CDR3 sequence is CASSGSGLAGTDTQYF. The CDR3 DNA follows: TGTGCCAGCAGCGGATCAGGACTAGCGGGGACAGATACGCAGTATTTT.

The rearrangement joins TRBV28 to TRBJ2-7; D unresolved. The CDR3 is 13 residues long. The germline CDR1 and CDR2 sequences are MDHEN and SYDVKM. Trimming cost V 4 bases and J 5 bases, with 12 bases left between them. The CDR3 loop is CASSSPTNNEQYF. Here the CDR3 DNA reads TGTGCCAGCAGTTCCCCGACAAACAACGAGCAGTACTTC.

The chain couples TRBV7-3 to TRBJ1-1; weak D call: TRBD1 (5 bases). From germline, CDR1 is SGHTA and CDR2 FQGTGA. The ends were cut back, 5 bases at V and 8 bases at J, with 15 bases in the middle. The length of the CDR3 is 13 residues. Here the CDR3 DNA reads TGTGCCAGCAGCCTGCGGGACTCGCAGGAAGCTTTCTTT. Its translation: CASSLRDSQEAFF.

The genes are TRBV28 and TRBJ2-7; TRBD2 aligns across 7 bases. CDR3 length: 16 residues. The trim removed 5 bases at V and 2 bases at J, leaving 12 bases unmatched. Germline V gene data show CDR1 as MDHEN and CDR2 as SYDVKM. The CDR3 sequence is CASSLRGLAEAYEQYF. CDR3 nucleotides: TGTGCCAGCAGTCTAAGGGGTCTAGCGGAGGCCTACGAGCAGTACTTC.

The V and J genes are TRBV19 and TRBJ2-7; the D gene is possibly TRBD1 (7 bases). Germline CDR1 LNHDA, CDR2 SQIVND (reference sequence). Trimming stripped 2 bases from V and 3 bases from J, with 14 bases between. The CDR3 loop spans 15 amino acids. CDR3: CASSIRAGGLYEQYF. CDR3 coding DNA: TGTGCCAGTAGTATAAGGGCAGGGGGACTCTACGAGCAGTACTTC.

The chain combines TRBV29-1 with TRBJ2-2; possibly TRBD1 for D (6 bases). The V end lost 3 bases, the J end lost 0 bases, and 8 bases lay between the germline ends. This CDR3 comprises 14 residues. Per germline, CDR1 SQVTM and CDR2 ANQGSEA. The CDR3 protein is CSVDGQTNTGELFF. The CDR3 DNA follows: TGCAGCGTTGACGGACAGACGAACACCGGGGAGCTGTTTTTT.

CDR3 amino acids: CASARDEDSPLHF. For the CDR3, the DNA is TGTGCCAGCGCCAGGGATGAGGATTCACCCCTCCACTTT. This chain connects TRBV6-1 to TRBJ1-6; TRBD1 might be the D (5 bases). The germline gives CDR1 MNHNS, CDR2 SASEGT. V gave up 8 bases and J gave up 8 bases, with 13 bases separating them. CDR3 length: 13 amino acids.

V is TRBV5-1 and J is TRBJ2-3; 8 bases agree with TRBD1. The J segment lost 2 bases and the V segment lost 5 bases, leaving 4 bases of the junction unmatched. Germline V gene lookup returns CDR1 SGHRS and CDR2 YFSETQ. The CDR3 length is 14 residues. The CDR3 DNA is TGCGCCAGCAGTCGGGACAGGCTCACAGATACGCAGTATTTT. It yields the protein CASSRDRLTDTQYF.

The chain has TRBV6-1 and TRBJ1-3, with D maybe TRBD1 (6 bases). Trimming removed 6 bases at V and 0 bases at J, with 9 bases between. Germline V gene lookup returns CDR1 MNHNS and CDR2 SASEGT. This CDR3 has 14 residues. In DNA, the CDR3 is TGTGCCAGCAGGGGGACATACTCTGGAAACACCATATATTTT. It translates to CASRGTYSGNTIYF.

The chain uses TRBV7-3 and TRBJ2-1; D gene ambiguous. The germline CDR1 and CDR2 sequences are SGHTA and FQGTGA. V shed 5 bases and J shed 0 bases, with 5 bases lying between them. The CDR3 spans 13 residues. CDR3 DNA: TGTGCCAGCAGCCCGGGCTCCTACAATGAGCAGTTCTTC. It is translated as CASSPGSYNEQFF.

The V gene is TRBV7-2, the J gene TRBJ2-3; no reliable D call. The CDR3 totals 14 residues. Trimming took off 1 base at V and 3 bases at J, with 8 bases between the two ends. Germline lookup yields CDR1 SGHTA and CDR2 FQGNSA. CDR3 sequence: CASSLGAFTDTQYF. The CDR3 nucleotides are TGTGCCAGCAGCTTAGGAGCTTTTACAGATACGCAGTATTTT.

V is TRBV19 and J is TRBJ2-7, with 7 bases matching TRBD1. The germline V gene encodes CDR1 LNHDA and CDR2 SQIVND (reference sequence). The V and J ends lost 1 base and 5 bases, in that order; junction bases with no gene match: 5. The CDR3 length is 14 residues. CDR3 DNA: TGTGCCAGTAGTATAGGTGGACAGGTCCACGAGCAGTACTTC. Translation: CASSIGGQVHEQYF.

The rearrangement uses TRBV5-4 and TRBJ2-5, with TRBD2 as a possible D gene (6 bases). V was shortened by 4 bases and J by 7 bases, with 8 bases between the two germline ends. This CDR3 region has 11 residues. From germline, CDR1 is SGHNT and CDR2 YYREEE (reference sequence). The CDR3 coding sequence is TGTGCCAGCAGCCAAGCGGGGACCCAGTACTTC. This encodes CASSQAGTQYF.

The chain joins TRBV18 to TRBJ2-7, with D possibly being TRBD1 (5 bases). The CDR3 totals 16 residues. Per germline, CDR1 KGHSH and CDR2 LQKENI. The V end was cut by 3 bases, the J end by 0 bases, with 15 bases between. CDR3 DNA sequence: TGTGCCAGCTCACCGAAATCCGGACATAACTCCTACGAGCAGTACTTC. It yields the protein CASSPKSGHNSYEQYF.